Each of the 14 T cell receptor beta chains below was sequenced from the same sample in a study of vaccination effects on CD4 cells after COVID-19. ViraFEST expansion of antigen-specific CD4+ T cells with viral peptide pools preceded sequencing. An approximately nine-day culture period preceded the isolation of CD4+ T cells. Convalescent patients had PCR-confirmed SARS-CoV-2 infection between March and December 2020. TCRdb keeps only in-frame clones here, not all; method: immunoSEQ multiplex PCR. The sample holds around 40,000 clones, approximately 70% seen once. Their target antigens are unknown. This specimen consisted of CD4+ T cells from PBMCs cultured with a peptide pool, obtained before COVID-19 vaccination. These receptors all come from a human donor who had a prior SARS-CoV-2 infection.

Only one count was recorded for this clone. The chain combines TRBV5-4 with TRBJ1-1, with D possibly being TRBD1 (5 bases). V lost 6 bases to trimming and J lost 4 bases, with 13 bases between them. Germline values: CDR1 SGHNT, CDR2 YYREEE (reference sequence). CDR3 length: 13 residues. The CDR3 nucleotides read TGTGCCAGCAACATCGATGGGACCACTGAAGCTTTCTTT. It specifies CASNIDGTTEAFF.

This clone turned up a few times. The rearrangement uses TRBV7-9 and TRBJ2-5, with 9 positions matching TRBD1. The germline CDR1 and CDR2 sequences are SEHNR and FQNEAQ (reference sequence). The V and J ends lost 6 bases and 3 bases, in that order; junction bases with no gene match: 8. The CDR3 spans 15 residues. The CDR3 reads CASSSLRTGEETQYF. In DNA form, the CDR3 reads TGTGCCAGCAGTTCTCTTAGGACAGGGGAAGAGACCCAGTACTTC.

The chain joins TRBV30 to TRBJ2-6, with D uncertain. The germline gives CDR1 GTSNPN, CDR2 SVGIG (reference sequence). The CDR3 spans 15 residues. Deletions cut 4 bases from V and 0 bases from J, with 10 bases between. The DNA of the CDR3 is TGTGCCTGGAAAGGACGAAACTCTGGGGCCAACGTCCTGACTTTC. Its protein product is CAWKGRNSGANVLTF.

The V call is TRBV5-1, the J call TRBJ2-2, with D possibly TRBD2 on 6 matching bases. This CDR3 contains 16 residues. The V end lost 0 bases, the J end lost 0 bases, and 9 bases lay between the germline ends. The V gene's germline CDR1 is SGHRS and CDR2 YFSETQ. CDR3 protein: CASSLDAGTNTGELFF. In DNA form, the CDR3 reads TGCGCCAGCAGCTTGGACGCGGGGACGAACACCGGGGAGCTGTTTTTT.

The rearrangement links TRBV3-1 (or the pseudogene TRBV3-2) to TRBJ1-1, with 9 bases aligning to TRBD1. The CDR3 is 14 residues long. V was pared by 4 bases and J by 3 bases, with 3 bases of the junction left unmatched. The germline CDR1 and CDR2 sequences are LGHDT and YNNKEL (reference sequence). CDR3 sequence reads: CASSPDRGDTEAFF. The CDR3 nucleotides are TGTGCCAGCAGCCCCGACAGGGGGGACACTGAAGCTTTCTTT.

The chain is built from TRBV7-2 and TRBJ2-1; 7 nucleotides agree with TRBD2. The CDR3 runs to 15 residues. Per the germline V gene, CDR1 is SGHTA and CDR2 is FQGNSA. V shed 5 bases, J shed 2 bases, and the junction held 6 bases outside the gene matches. Here the CDR3 DNA reads TGTGCCAGCAGCCATACTAGCGAACCCTACAATGAGCAGTTCTTC. This encodes CASSHTSEPYNEQFF.

The chain employs TRBV11-1 and TRBJ2-1; 10 nucleotides line up with TRBD2. The CDR3 length is 16 residues. The junction had 12 bases not matched to a gene; V was cut back by 5 bases and J by 8 bases. The germline CDR1 and CDR2 sequences are SGHAT and FQDESV (reference sequence). The CDR3 coding sequence is TGTGCCAGCAGCCCGTTACTAGCGGGGAATCCCGATGAGCAGTTCTTC. It encodes CASSPLLAGNPDEQFF.

The chain employs TRBV3-1 (or the pseudogene TRBV3-2) and TRBJ2-3, with 15 nucleotides matching TRBD2. The CDR3 has 19 residues. In germline, CDR1 is LGHDT, CDR2 YNNKEL (reference sequence). V lost 1 base and J lost 0; bases outside the gene matches: 5. The chain's CDR3 is CASSQGAGLAGGSTDTQYF. The CDR3 bases are TGTGCCAGCAGCCAAGGGGCGGGACTAGCGGGGGGCAGCACAGATACGCAGTATTTT.

The chain joins TRBV5-1 to TRBJ2-5; TRBD2 matches 10 bases. The CDR3 length is 15 residues. The germline V gene has CDR1 SGHRS and CDR2 YFSETQ. Unmatched junction bases numbered 3, after V lost 0 bases and J lost 4 bases. CDR3 sequence (DNA): TGCGCCAGCAGCTTGGCTAGCGGGAGCCGAGAGACCCAGTACTTC. Translated: CASSLASGSRETQYF. Full variable domain (rest looked up from reference TRBV5-1 and TRBJ2-5): KAGVTQTPRYLIKTRGQQVTLSCSPISGHRSVSWYQQTPGQGLQFLFEYFSETQRNKGNFPGRFSGRQFSNSRSEMNVSTLELGDSALYLCASSLASGSRETQYFGPGTRLLVL.

The rearrangement uses TRBV4-2 and TRBJ1-4; possibly TRBD1 for D (6 bases). Germline assignment: CDR1 LGHNA and CDR2 YNFKEQ. This CDR3 has 14 amino acids. Between the trimmed V and J ends, which lost 4 bases and 10 bases, there was a span of 16 bases. CDR3 in amino acids: CASSPIPQGLKLFF. CDR3 coding DNA: TGTGCCAGCAGCCCCATCCCACAGGGTTTAAAACTGTTTTTT.

The chain carries TRBV19 and TRBJ1-2; no reliable D call. The CDR3 is 13 amino acids. V dropped 6 bases and J dropped 8 bases, with 16 bases sitting between them. CDR1 is LNHDA, CDR2 SQIVND, per germline (reference sequence). The DNA for the CDR3 is TGTGCCAGTAGGGCACCCGGGGTTGGCGGCTACACCTTC. Encoded protein: CASRAPGVGGYTF.

J is TRBJ1-1 and V is TRBV10-3, with D perhaps TRBD1 (5 bases). The V gene lost 6 bases and the J gene lost 6 bases, with 8 bases spanning the gap. CDR1 is ENHRY, CDR2 SYGVKD, per germline. CDR3 length: 11 amino acids. CDR3 coding DNA: TGTGCCATCAGGGAGGGGTCTGAAGCTTTCTTT. Protein sequence: CAIREGSEAFF.

This clone came up once. The chain links TRBV21-1 to TRBJ2-7; the D call in the table, TRBD2, was not verified against the DNA. TRBV21-1 is annotated as a pseudogene. The CDR3 sequence is 16 residues long. Here the CDR3 DNA reads TGTGCCAGCAGCAAAAGTGGGGTAGCGGGGAAATACGAGCAGTACTTC. This gives the protein CASSKSGVAGKYEQYF.

CDR3 residues: CSASRVHEQYF. The CDR3 DNA reads TGCAGTGCTAGCAGGGTCCACGAGCAGTACTTC. The genes are TRBV20-1 and TRBJ2-7, with TRBD1 as a possible D gene (5 bases). The CDR3 spans 11 residues. V dropped 3 bases and J dropped 5 bases, with 8 bases sitting between them. CDR1 is DFQATT and CDR2 is SNEGSKA in the germline V gene (reference sequence).